This T cell receptor beta chain was recorded in a study of human T cells and chemical hapten exposure. In the study overall: Patients' scalps got diphenylcyclopropenone weekly throughout the approximately 24-week study. Application of 0.01% DPC to the upper back was done by patch test, with a reading at 6 days.

This clonotype was counted only a few times. TCRdb re-called the RACE reads with MiXCR, one entry per CDR3 protein. This table has 150,000 to 200,000 distinct CDR3 sequences, around a quarter appearing once. Time point meaning: patch test 3, about 24 weeks after DPC sensitization. As for treatment: therapeutic diphenylcyclopropenone sensitization with weekly scalp DPC. CDR3 size: 15 residues. J gave up 1 base and V 7 bases, and 10 bases lay outside the gene matches. Germline CDR1 reads SQVTM; CDR2 reads ANQGSEA. This sequence joins TRBV29-1 and TRBJ1-1; 9 bases map to TRBD1. This clonotype originated in a young woman with alopecia areata. Some clones in this sample may be carry-over from other donors' samples. The sequencing here drew on whole blood, taken in connection with sensitization to the hapten diphenylcyclopropenone (DPC). The CDR3 coding sequence is TGCAGCGGCGGGACAGGGAGGAGAGCGAACACTGAAGCTTTCTTT. Amino acid sequence: CSGGTGRRANTEAFF. The entire variable domain, with the rest obtained from reference TRBV29-1 and TRBJ1-1, is as follows: SAVISQKPSRDICQRGTSLTIQCQVDSQVTMMFWYRQQPGQSLTLIATANQGSEATYESGFVIDKFPISRPNLTFSTLTVSNMSPEDSSIYLCSGGTGRRANTEAFFGQGTRLTVV.